This T cell receptor (beta chain) originates from a study of T cell repertoires in cytomegalovirus infection. This clonotype was counted a few times. Its target is unknown. The ends were cut back, 5 bases at V and 3 bases at J, with 7 bases in the middle. The germline V gene has CDR1 LNHDA and CDR2 SQIVND (reference sequence). There are 12 residues in the CDR3. TCRdb passed the reads through MiXCR, listing each CDR3 protein once. The sample shows some 500,000 distinct CDR3 sequences, 30% to 40% of them seen only once. This material consisted of cultured PBMCs, taken from culture after CMV antigen stimulation. This clonotype originated in a human donor in good health (CMV status not recorded). Some clones in this sample may be carry-over from other donors' samples. The gene calls are TRBV19 and TRBJ1-2; D is ambiguous. The CDR3 DNA reads TGTGCCAGTAGTGCCTGGGACTATGGCTACACCTTC. It specifies CASSAWDYGYTF.